The sequence of this T cell receptor beta chain was determined in a study of PD-1 blockade in mismatch repair-deficient tumors. Repertoires were generated with immunoSEQ multiplex PCR, while TCRdb's copy carries only in-frame clones and drops some. Among about 68,000 clones listed, roughly 80% were seen once. From germline, CDR1 is LNHDA and CDR2 SQIVND (reference sequence). The CDR3 is 14 residues long. V was pared by 3 bases and J by 5 bases, with 6 bases of the junction left unmatched. In its sample, this clone was seen a few times. The receptor was isolated from an adult with mismatch repair-deficient cancer. The rearrangement joins TRBV19 to TRBJ2-7; 8 bases are a match to TRBD2. Specimen: peripheral blood, collected 2 weeks after starting pembrolizumab. The CDR3 DNA reads TGTGCCAGTAGTATTGTCGCGGGAGGACACGAGCAGTACTTC. This codes for CASSIVAGGHEQYF.